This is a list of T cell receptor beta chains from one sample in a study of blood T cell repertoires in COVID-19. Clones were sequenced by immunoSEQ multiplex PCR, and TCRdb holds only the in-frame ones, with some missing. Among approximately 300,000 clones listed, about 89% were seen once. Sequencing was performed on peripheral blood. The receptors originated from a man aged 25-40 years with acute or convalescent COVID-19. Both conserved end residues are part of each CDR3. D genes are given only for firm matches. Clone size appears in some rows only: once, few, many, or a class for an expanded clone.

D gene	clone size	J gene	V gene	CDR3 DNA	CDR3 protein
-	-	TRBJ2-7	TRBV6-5	TGTGCCAGCAGTTTCGCAGGGATAGCCTACGAGCAGTACTTC	CASSFAGIAYEQYF
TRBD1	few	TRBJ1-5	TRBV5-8	TGTGCCAGCAGGGGGGGACAGGGGGCTGGACAGCCCCAGCATTTT	CASRGGQGAGQPQHF
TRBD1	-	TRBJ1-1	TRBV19	TGTGCCAGTAGTATACCCAATCACAGGGGAGTCTTGGTGAACACTGAAGCTTTCTTT	CASSIPNHRGVLVNTEAFF
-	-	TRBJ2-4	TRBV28	TGTGCCAGCACTCCGGTGTCAGGAAACATTCAGTACTTC	CASTPVSGNIQYF
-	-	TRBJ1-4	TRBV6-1	TGTGCCAGCAGTGATTTGCTTTGGACTAGGGATGAAAAACTGTTTTTT	CASSDLLWTRDEKLFF
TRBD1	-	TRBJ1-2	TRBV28	TGTGCCAGCACCCTTGGGACAGCTGGTAACTATGGCTACACCTTC	CASTLGTAGNYGYTF
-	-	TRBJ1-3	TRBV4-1	TGCGCCAGCAGCCAAGAGTACCCTGGCGGGGGTTTCTCTGGAAACACCATATATTTT	CASSQEYPGGGFSGNTIYF
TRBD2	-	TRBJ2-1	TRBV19	TGTGCCAGTAGTAAAAATCCCGGGACTAGCGGCCCAAATGAGCAGTTCTTC	CASSKNPGTSGPNEQFF
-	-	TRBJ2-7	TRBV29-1	TGCAGCCACCGGGACACCTACGAGCAGTACTTC	CSHRDTYEQYF
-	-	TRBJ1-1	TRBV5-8	TGTGCCAGCAGCTTGTTAGTAGGCAGGGCGGCTGAAGCTTTCTTT	CASSLLVGRAAEAFF
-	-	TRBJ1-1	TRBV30	TGTGCCTGGAGTGTCTACTATGAAGCTTTCTTT	CAWSVYYEAFF
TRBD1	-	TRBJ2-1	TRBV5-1	TGCGCCAGCAGCTATACGACAGGGACCAATGAGCAGTTCTTC	CASSYTTGTNEQFF
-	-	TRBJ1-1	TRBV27	TGTGCCAGCAGTTCTGGGGGCGTCACTGAAGCTTTCTTT	CASSSGGVTEAFF
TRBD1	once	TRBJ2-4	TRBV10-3	TGTGCCATCAGTGGGACAGGGGGCAACATTCAGTACTTC	CAISGTGGNIQYF
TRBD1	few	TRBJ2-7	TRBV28	TGTGCCAGCAGTTTAGATCTAGGGGGACAGGGTTTAGGTGGGAACTACGAGCAGTACTTC	CASSLDLGGQGLGGNYEQYF
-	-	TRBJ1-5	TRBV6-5	TGTGCCAGTTTAGAACGAATCTTAGGCAATCAGCCCCAGCATTTT	CASLERILGNQPQHF
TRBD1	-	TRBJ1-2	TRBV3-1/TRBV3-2	TGTGCCAGCAGCCAAATAGGACAGGGTTCCCGCTATGGCTACACCTTC	CASSQIGQGSRYGYTF
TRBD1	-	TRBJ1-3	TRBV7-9	TGTGCCAGCAGCTGGAAAAAGGGACAGAGCTCTGGAAACACCATATATTTT	CASSWKKGQSSGNTIYF
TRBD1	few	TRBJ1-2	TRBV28	TGTGCCAGCAGTGTAAATCCGGGACAGGGAACCACTAACTATGGCTACACCTTC	CASSVNPGQGTTNYGYTF
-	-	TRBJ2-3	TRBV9	TGTGCCAGCAGCGTAGCGGGAAACCCAACAGATACGCAGTATTTT	CASSVAGNPTDTQYF
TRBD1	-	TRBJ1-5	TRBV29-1	TGCAGCGTTAGTGTTGGGGGGACAGGATCCAATCAGCCCCAGCATTTT	CSVSVGGTGSNQPQHF
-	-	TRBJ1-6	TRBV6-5	TGTGCCAGCAGGCGAATCGACAGCCAGAATTCACCCCTCCACTTT	CASRRIDSQNSPLHF
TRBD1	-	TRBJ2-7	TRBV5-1	TGCGCCAGCAGCTTGGCCGCCGGGACAGGAAGCGAGCAGTACTTC	CASSLAAGTGSEQYF
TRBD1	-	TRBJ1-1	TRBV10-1	TGCGCCAGCAGGCACAGGGGGATGAACACTGAAGCTTTCTTT	CASRHRGMNTEAFF
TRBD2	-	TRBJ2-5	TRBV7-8	TGTGCCAGCAGCCCGAGGAGCGGGAGGGCCGGGGAGACCCAGTACTTC	CASSPRSGRAGETQYF
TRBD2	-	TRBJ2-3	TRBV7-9	TGTGCCAGCAGCTTAGGGACTAGCGGGAGTGTTGCAGATACGCAGTATTTT	CASSLGTSGSVADTQYF
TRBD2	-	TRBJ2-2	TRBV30	TGTGCCTGGAGTGTAAGTTGGACTAGCGGGAGAGGGACCGGGGAGCTGTTTTTT	CAWSVSWTSGRGTGELFF
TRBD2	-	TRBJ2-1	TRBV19	TGTGCCAGTAGCCGAGCGGGGGACGGTGAGCAGTTCTTC	CASSRAGDGEQFF
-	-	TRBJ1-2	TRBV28	TGTGCCAGCAGTTTGCCTCGAGAGGGCTACACCTTC	CASSLPREGYTF
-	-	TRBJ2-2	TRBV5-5	TGTGCCAGCAGCTTCCCGGGACTTAACACCGGGGAGCTGTTTTTT	CASSFPGLNTGELFF
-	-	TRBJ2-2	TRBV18	TGTGCCAGCTCACCATACATCGGGGAGCTGTTTTTT	CASSPYIGELFF
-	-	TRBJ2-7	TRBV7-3	TGTGCCAGCAGCGCACAGGGGGGGCCCTACGAGCAGTACTTC	CASSAQGGPYEQYF
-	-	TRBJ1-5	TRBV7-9	TGTGCCAGCAGCGCATTAGGTGGGGGGAGTAGCAATCAGCCCCAGCATTTT	CASSALGGGSSNQPQHF
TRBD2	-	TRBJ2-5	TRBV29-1	TGCAGCGTGCGACTCTCGGGACTACAAGAGACCCAGTACTTC	CSVRLSGLQETQYF
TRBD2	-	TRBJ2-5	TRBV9	TGTGCCAGCAGCGGGCGGCTAAGCGGGAGATTTCAAGAGACCCAGTACTTC	CASSGRLSGRFQETQYF
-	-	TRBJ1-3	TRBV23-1	TGCGCCAGCAGTCAATCGCCCCAGGGTGAAGGAAACACCATATATTTT	CASSQSPQGEGNTIYF
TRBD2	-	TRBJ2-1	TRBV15	TGTGCCACCAGCAGAGACCCCGGGGGGTCACGGAATGAGCAGTTCTTC	CATSRDPGGSRNEQFF